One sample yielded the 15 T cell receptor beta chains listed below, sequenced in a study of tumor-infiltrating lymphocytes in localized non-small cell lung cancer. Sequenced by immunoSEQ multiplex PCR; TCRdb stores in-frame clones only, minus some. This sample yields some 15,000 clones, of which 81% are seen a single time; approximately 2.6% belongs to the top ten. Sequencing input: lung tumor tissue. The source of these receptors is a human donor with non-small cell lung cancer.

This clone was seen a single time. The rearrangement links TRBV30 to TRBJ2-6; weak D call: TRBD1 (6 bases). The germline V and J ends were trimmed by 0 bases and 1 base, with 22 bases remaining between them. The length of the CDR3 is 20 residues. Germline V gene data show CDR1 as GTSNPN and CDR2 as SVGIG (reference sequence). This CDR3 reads CAWSVKGWQGTKSGANVLTF. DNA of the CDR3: TGTGCCTGGAGTGTAAAAGGTTGGCAGGGGACAAAATCTGGGGCCAACGTCCTGACTTTC.

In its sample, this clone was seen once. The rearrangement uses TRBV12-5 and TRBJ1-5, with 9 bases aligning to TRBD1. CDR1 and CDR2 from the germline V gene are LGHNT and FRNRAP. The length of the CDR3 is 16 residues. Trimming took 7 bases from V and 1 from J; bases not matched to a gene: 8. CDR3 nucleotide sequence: TGTGCTAGTGTCCCTCCCGGGACAGGGAGCAATCAGCCCCAGCATTTT. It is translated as CASVPPGTGSNQPQHF.

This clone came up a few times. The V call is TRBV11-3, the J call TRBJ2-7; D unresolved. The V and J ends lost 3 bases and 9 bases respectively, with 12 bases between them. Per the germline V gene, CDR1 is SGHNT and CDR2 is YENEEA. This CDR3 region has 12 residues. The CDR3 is CASSFADGAQYF. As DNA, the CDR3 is TGTGCCAGCAGCTTTGCAGACGGAGCGCAGTACTTC.

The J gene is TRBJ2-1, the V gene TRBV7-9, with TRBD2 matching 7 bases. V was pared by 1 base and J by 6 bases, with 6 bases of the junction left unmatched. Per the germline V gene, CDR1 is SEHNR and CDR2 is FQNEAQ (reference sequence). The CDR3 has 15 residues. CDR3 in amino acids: CASSLGYTSANEQFF. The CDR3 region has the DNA TGTGCCAGCAGCTTAGGGTATACTAGCGCCAATGAGCAGTTCTTC.

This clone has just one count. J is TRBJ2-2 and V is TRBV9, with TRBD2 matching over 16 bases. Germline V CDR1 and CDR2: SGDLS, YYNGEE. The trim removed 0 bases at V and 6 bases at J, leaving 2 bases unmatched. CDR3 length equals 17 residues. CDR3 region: CASSVDGTSGRAGELFF. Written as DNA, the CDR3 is TGTGCCAGCAGCGTAGACGGGACTAGCGGGAGGGCCGGGGAGCTGTTTTTT.

The CDR3 sequence: CASGSGTGYNSPLHF. CDR3 bases: TGTGCCAGCGGGTCCGGGACAGGGTATAATTCACCCCTCCACTTT. This sequence joins TRBV7-2 and TRBJ1-6; 9 bases agree with TRBD1. This CDR3 spans 15 amino acids. Germline CDR1 and CDR2: SGHTA and FQGNSA. Germline trimming cut 8 bases from V and 4 bases from J; bases unmatched to any gene: 6. The variable domain in full, with the rest retrieved from reference TRBV7-2 and TRBJ1-6, is GAGVSQSPSNKVTEKGKDVELRCDPISGHTALYWYRQSLGQGLEFLIYFQGNSAPDKSGLPSDRFSAERTGGSVSTLTIQRTQQEDSAVYLCASGSGTGYNSPLHFGNGTRLTVT.

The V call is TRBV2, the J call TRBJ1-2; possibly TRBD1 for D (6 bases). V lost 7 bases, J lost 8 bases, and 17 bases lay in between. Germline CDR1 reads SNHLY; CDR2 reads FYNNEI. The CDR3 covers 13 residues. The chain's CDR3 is CASKIQGVGGYTF. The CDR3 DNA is TGTGCCAGCAAGATACAGGGCGTGGGGGGCTACACCTTC. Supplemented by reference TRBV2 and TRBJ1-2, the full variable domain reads EPEVTQTPSHQVTQMGQEVILRCVPISNHLYFYWYRQILGQKVEFLVSFYNNEISEKSEIFDDQFSVERPDGSNFTLKIRSTKLEDSAMYFCASKIQGVGGYTFGSGTRLTVV.

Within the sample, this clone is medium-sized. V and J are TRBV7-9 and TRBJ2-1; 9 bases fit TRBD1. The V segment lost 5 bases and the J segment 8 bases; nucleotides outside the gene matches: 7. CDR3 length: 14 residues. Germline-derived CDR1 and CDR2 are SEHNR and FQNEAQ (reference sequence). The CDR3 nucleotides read TGTGCCAGCAGCCAAGGACAGGGGTACGATGAGCAGTTCTTC. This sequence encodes CASSQGQGYDEQFF. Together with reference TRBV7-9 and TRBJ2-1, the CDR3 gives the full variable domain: DTGVSQNPRHKITKRGQNVTFRCDPISEHNRLYWYRQTLGQGPEFLTYFQNEAQLEKSRLLSDRFSAERPKGSFSTLEIQRTEQGDSAMYLCASSQGQGYDEQFFGPGTRLTVL.

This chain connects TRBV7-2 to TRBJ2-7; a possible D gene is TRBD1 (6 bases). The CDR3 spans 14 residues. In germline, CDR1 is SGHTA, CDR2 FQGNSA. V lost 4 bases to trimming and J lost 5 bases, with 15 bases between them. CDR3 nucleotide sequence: TGTGCCAGCAGCTCCTACAAACAGGGAGACGAGCAGTACTTC. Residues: CASSSYKQGDEQYF.

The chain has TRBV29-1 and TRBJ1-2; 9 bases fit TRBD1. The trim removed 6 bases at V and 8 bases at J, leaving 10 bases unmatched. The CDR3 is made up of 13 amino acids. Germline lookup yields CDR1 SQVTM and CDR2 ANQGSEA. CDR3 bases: TGCAGCGTCGATCCACAGGGGGCGTCGGGCTACACCTTC. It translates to CSVDPQGASGYTF.

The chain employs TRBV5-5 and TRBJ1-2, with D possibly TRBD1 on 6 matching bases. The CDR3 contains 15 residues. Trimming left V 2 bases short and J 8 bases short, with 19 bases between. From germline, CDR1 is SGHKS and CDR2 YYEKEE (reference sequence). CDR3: CASSLYRSGAGGYTF. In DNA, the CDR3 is TGTGCCAGCAGCTTATACCGCTCAGGGGCGGGGGGCTACACCTTC.

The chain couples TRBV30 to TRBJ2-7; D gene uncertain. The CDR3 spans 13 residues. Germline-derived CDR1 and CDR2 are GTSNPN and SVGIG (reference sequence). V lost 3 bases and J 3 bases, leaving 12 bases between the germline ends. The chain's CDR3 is CAWSVGQIYEQYF. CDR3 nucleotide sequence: TGTGCCTGGAGCGTGGGTCAGATCTACGAGCAGTACTTC.

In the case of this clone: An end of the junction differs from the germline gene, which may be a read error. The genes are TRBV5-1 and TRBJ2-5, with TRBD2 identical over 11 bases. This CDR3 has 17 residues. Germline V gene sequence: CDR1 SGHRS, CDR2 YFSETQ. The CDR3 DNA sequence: TGCGCCAACAGCTTGGGGCCCGGGACTAGCGGTCCTCGGGCCCAGTACTTC. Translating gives CANSLGPGTSGPRAQYF. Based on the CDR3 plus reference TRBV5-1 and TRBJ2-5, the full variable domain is KAGVTQTPRYLIKTRGQQVTLSCSPISGHRSVSWYQQTPGQGLQFLFEYFSETQRNKGNFPGRFSGRQFSNSRSEMNVSTLELGDSALYLCANSLGPGTSGPRAQYFGPGTRLLVL.

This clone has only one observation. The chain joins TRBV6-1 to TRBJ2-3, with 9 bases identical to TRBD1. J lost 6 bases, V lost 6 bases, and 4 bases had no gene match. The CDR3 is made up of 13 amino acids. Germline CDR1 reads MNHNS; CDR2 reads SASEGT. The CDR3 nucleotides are TGTGCCAGCAGAGAGACAGGGGGGGATACGCAGTATTTT. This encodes CASRETGGDTQYF.

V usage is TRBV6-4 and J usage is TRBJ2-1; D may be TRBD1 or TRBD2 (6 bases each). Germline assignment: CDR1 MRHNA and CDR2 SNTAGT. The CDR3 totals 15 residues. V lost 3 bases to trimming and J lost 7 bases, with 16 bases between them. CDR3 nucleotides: TGTGCCAGCAGTGATAATAGCGGAGGGGGAAATGAGCAGTTCTTC. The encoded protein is CASSDNSGGGNEQFF.